In this sample, the clone carrying this T cell receptor (beta chain) turned up a few times. Antigen specificity is unknown. This entry belongs to a study of T-cell reconstitution after alpha-beta-depleted transplantation in children. Findings and limits, study-wide: Two months or so post-transplant, alpha-beta T cells reportedly derived from several hundred expanded graft clones.

Using unique molecular identifiers, the investigators prepared the TCRbeta library. A single record per CDR3 protein comes from TCRdb applying MiXCR to the PCR reads. The sample lists 70,000 to 95,000 distinct CDR3 sequences; around 15% were seen once. Germline lookup yields CDR1 ENHRY and CDR2 SYGVKD. CDR3 length equals 19 residues. V was pared by 0 bases and J by 2 bases, with 8 bases of the junction left unmatched. This chain uses TRBV10-3 with TRBJ2-1; TRBD2 matches at 12 bases. The clonotype was recovered from a male patient aged 2-15 years who had a stem cell transplant for acute lymphoblastic leukemia, so the T cells may come from the graft donor. The specimen comprised PBMCs, mostly from graft donor cells, sampled 180 days after TCRalphabeta/CD19-depleted stem cell transplant. CDR3 in DNA: TGTGCCATCAGTGAGTCCGGGGCTAGCGGGGGGGCGGCCTACAATGAGCAGTTCTTC. Its translation is CAISESGASGGAAYNEQFF.